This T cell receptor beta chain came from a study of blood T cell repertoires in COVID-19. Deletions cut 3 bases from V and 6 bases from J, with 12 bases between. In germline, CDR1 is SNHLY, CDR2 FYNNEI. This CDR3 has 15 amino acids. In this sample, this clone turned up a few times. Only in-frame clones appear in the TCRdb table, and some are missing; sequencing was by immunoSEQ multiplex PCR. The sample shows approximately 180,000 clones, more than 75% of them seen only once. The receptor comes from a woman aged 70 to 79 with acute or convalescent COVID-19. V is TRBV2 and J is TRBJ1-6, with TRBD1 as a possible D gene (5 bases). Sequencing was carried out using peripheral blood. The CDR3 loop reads CASSDLGRGNSPLHF. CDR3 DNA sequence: TGTGCCAGCAGTGATTTGGGGAGGGGTAATTCACCCCTCCACTTT.